This is a list of T cell receptor beta chains from one sample in a study of monozygotic twins with inflammatory bowel disease. From its re-call of the 5' RACE reads, TCRdb lists each CDR3 protein once, without DNA. The sample table includes fewer than 550,000 distinct CDR3 sequences. The sequencing input was blood. These receptors all come from a human donor with ulcerative colitis or Crohn's disease, or a healthy co-twin of an affected twin (not recorded which). The CDR3 runs from the conserved cysteine through the conserved F or W.

>TRBV2|TRBJ1-2
CASRDSYYGYTF
>TRBV7-9|TRBJ1-5
CASSGGQGAGQPQHF
>TRBV5-4|TRBJ2-2
CASSLASGTRGTGELFF
>TRBV28|TRBJ2-1
CASSPPMGEQFF
>TRBV29-1|TRBJ1-2
CSVEFHYGYTF
>TRBV20-1|TRBJ1-1
CSARRDRTNEAFF
>TRBV9|TRBJ2-6
CASSVDRISGANVLTF
>TRBV5-1|TRBJ2-2
CASSPTSGTGGELFF
>TRBV9|TRBJ2-5
CASSVADRETQYF
>TRBV10-3|TRBJ1-6
CAISVEVVWAHNSPLHF
>TRBV5-1|TRBJ2-7
CASSRGLAGSYEQYF
>TRBV6-5|TRBJ1-1
CASSYSIGRWDTEAFF
>TRBV27|TRBJ2-3
CASSPGLAGAYTQYF
>TRBV20-1|TRBJ1-5
CSASYTGGGSNQPQHF
>TRBV6-2/TRBV6-3|TRBJ1-3
CASSYSMRDGNTIYF
>TRBV5-1|TRBJ2-2
CASSSWTGPNTGELFF
>TRBV30|TRBJ1-4
CAWSLRLGEKLFF
>TRBV6-1|TRBJ1-1
CASSEGQANTEAFF
>TRBV28|TRBJ2-1
CASSLYGRAINEQFF
>TRBV12-3/TRBV12-4|TRBJ2-1
CASSFTSGRNEQFF
>TRBV12-3/TRBV12-4|TRBJ2-1
CASRLSGRTNYNEQFF
>TRBV10-3|TRBJ2-3
CAISESTSASTDTQYF
>TRBV7-3|TRBJ2-2
CASSPTKGYTGELFF
>TRBV5-5|TRBJ2-7
CASSFGRGNYEQYF
>TRBV12-3/TRBV12-4|TRBJ1-2
CASSPSPAGGNYGYTF
>TRBV20-1|TRBJ1-1
CSARRVVLNTEAFF
>TRBV4-3|TRBJ2-3
CASSQDLYGDTQYF
>TRBV14|TRBJ2-1
CASSARGQNNEQFF
>TRBV27|TRBJ2-7
CASSFRGLEQYF
>TRBV7-2|TRBJ2-3
CASSLEPPDTQYF
>TRBV6-2/TRBV6-3|TRBJ2-2
CASSYPTAGGPISNTGELFF
>TRBV3-1|TRBJ1-1
CASSQGGARTEAFF
>TRBV5-4|TRBJ2-7
CASSRTAGDHEQYF
>TRBV7-9|TRBJ2-5
CASSRPTSGIETQYF
>TRBV5-1|TRBJ2-5
CASGTGHVKETQYF
>TRBV5-6|TRBJ1-1
CASSLGAGMNTEAFF
>TRBV5-5|TRBJ2-1
CASSLDRQGGEVEQFF
>TRBV6-1|TRBJ2-1
CASSPGGWSSYNEQFF
>TRBV5-6|TRBJ2-5
CASSLNRGQETQYF
>TRBV5-6|TRBJ1-3
CASSLNGDRHTIYF
>TRBV6-5|TRBJ2-5
CASSSSRRGGSETQYF
>TRBV7-2|TRBJ1-1
CASSQMGMALTEAFF
>TRBV3-1|TRBJ2-3
CASSPLDFRGTDTQYF
>TRBV2|TRBJ1-1
CASQGGTEAFF
>TRBV28|TRBJ2-5
CASSSLQGIVETQYF
>TRBV20-1|TRBJ2-3
CSALIAGGTDTQYF
>TRBV28|TRBJ2-7
CASSPRDSVYEQYF
>TRBV9|TRBJ2-3
CASSPFSVSTDTQYF
>TRBV19|TRBJ1-1
CASRWSGYTEAFF
>TRBV3-1|TRBJ1-1
CASSPNRRNTEAFF
>TRBV7-6|TRBJ2-3
CASSLAQGALDTQYF
>TRBV27|TRBJ2-7
CASSYGTQQYEQYF
>TRBV6-5|TRBJ2-5
CASSSGGGSEETQYF
>TRBV4-3|TRBJ1-1
CASSQEGPNTEAFF